The rows below give T cell receptor beta chains drawn from one sample of a study of blood T cell repertoires in COVID-19. Profiling relied on immunoSEQ multiplex PCR, and the TCRdb table lists in-frame clones only, not all of them. The data contain 150,000 to 200,000 clones, 75% to 90% of them singletons. Material: PBMCs or T cells enriched from blood (not recorded which). These receptors all stem from a woman aged 30 to 39 who had recovered from COVID-19. The CDR3 runs from the conserved cysteine through the conserved F or W. D genes are given only for firm matches. Clone size is not always given. Where it is, it says once, few, many or a class for expanded clones.

v_call,clone_size,j_call,d_call,cdr3_aa,cdr3_nt
TRBV14,NA,TRBJ2-2,NA,CASSQNRGTGELFF,TGTGCCAGCAGCCAAAACCGGGGAACCGGGGAGCTGTTTTTT
TRBV7-8,NA,TRBJ2-3,TRBD2,CASSLTAGGLDTQYF,TGTGCCAGCAGCTTAACGGCGGGGGGGCTAGATACGCAGTATTTT
TRBV3-1/TRBV3-2,NA,TRBJ2-1,TRBD2,CASSRQTSGTNEQFF,TGTGCCAGCAGCCGCCAGACTAGCGGGACCAATGAGCAGTTCTTC
TRBV3-1/TRBV3-2,NA,TRBJ2-7,TRBD2,CASSQGFSGASSYEQYF,TGTGCCAGCAGCCAGGGTTTTAGCGGGGCGAGCTCCTACGAGCAGTACTTC
TRBV11-2,NA,TRBJ2-1,NA,CASSLIDNEQFF,TGTGCCAGCAGCTTAATCGACAATGAGCAGTTCTTC
TRBV3-1/TRBV3-2,NA,TRBJ1-5,TRBD1,CASSDKDRGHGQPQHF,TGTGCCAGCAGCGATAAGGACAGGGGGCATGGTCAGCCCCAGCATTTT
TRBV9,NA,TRBJ1-2,NA,CASSVGGYGYTF,TGTGCCAGCAGCGTGGGGGGCTATGGCTACACCTTC
TRBV18,NA,TRBJ1-5,TRBD1,CASSLTGANQPQHF,TGTGCCAGCTCACTTACAGGGGCAAATCAGCCCCAGCATTTT
TRBV2,few,TRBJ1-3,NA,CASKAILSGNTIYF,TGTGCCAGCAAAGCGATACTCTCTGGAAACACCATATATTTT
TRBV29-1,NA,TRBJ1-2,NA,CSVVGGLVVDGYTF,TGCAGCGTTGTCGGGGGGCTAGTTGTTGACGGCTACACCTTC
TRBV2,NA,TRBJ1-2,NA,CASEPRLTNYGYTF,TGTGCCAGCGAACCCAGACTCACTAACTATGGCTACACCTTC
TRBV9,NA,TRBJ2-5,TRBD2,CASSALTSGPQETQYF,TGTGCCAGCAGCGCCCTGACTAGCGGCCCCCAAGAGACCCAGTACTTC
TRBV20-1,NA,TRBJ1-2,NA,CSASPTGTNYGYTF,TGCAGTGCCAGTCCTACAGGGACTAACTATGGCTACACCTTC
TRBV28,NA,TRBJ2-1,NA,CASSLGGSGLKEQFF,TGTGCCAGCAGCCTTGGGGGTAGCGGACTGAAGGAGCAGTTCTTC
TRBV9,once,TRBJ2-3,TRBD2,CASSPRTSGGGTDTQYF,TGTGCCAGCAGCCCCAGGACTAGCGGGGGGGGCACAGATACGCAGTATTTT
TRBV9,NA,TRBJ2-3,TRBD2,CASSAPGLAGGRADTQYF,TGTGCCAGCAGCGCGCCGGGACTAGCGGGGGGCAGGGCAGATACGCAGTATTTT
TRBV27,NA,TRBJ2-1,TRBD2,CASSLSAIGREFF,TGTGCCAGCAGTTTATCCGCGATCGGGAGGGAATTCTTC